These 30 T cell receptor beta chains originate from one sample sequenced in a study of cytomegalovirus exposure and HLA in healthy donors. Amplification used 60 Vbeta primers and 13 Jbeta primers. Using immunoSEQ multiplex PCR, the repertoire was profiled, and TCRdb retains in-frame clones only, with some absent. The sample records some 140,000 clones, 80% being singletons. The source material was PBMCs. The receptors derive from a man aged 25 to 40 in good health.

The table lists this clone with a few counts. The V call is TRBV7-6, the J call TRBJ2-2; no clear D gene. The germline gives CDR1 SGHVS, CDR2 FNYEAQ. The CDR3 is 13 residues long. V was clipped by 4 bases and J by 2 bases, with 5 bases between them. The chain's CDR3 is CASSSVNTGELFF. The CDR3 DNA sequence: TGTGCCAGCAGCTCTGTAAACACCGGGGAGCTGTTTTTT.

This clone is medium-sized in the sample. The rearrangement links TRBV7-9 to TRBJ2-1; 13 bases are shared with TRBD2. This CDR3 contains 17 residues. The germline gives CDR1 SEHNR, CDR2 FQNEAQ (reference sequence). V was pared by 5 bases and J by 5 bases, with 9 bases of the junction left unmatched. This chain's CDR3 is CASSPRGLAGTHNEQFF. In DNA, the CDR3 is TGTGCCAGCAGCCCACGGGGACTAGCGGGGACCCACAATGAGCAGTTCTTC.

The rearrangement uses TRBV7-3 and TRBJ2-7; D is possibly TRBD1 (5 bases). V lost 5 bases and J 0 bases, leaving 11 bases between the germline ends. The CDR3 has 14 residues. Germline V gene sequence: CDR1 SGHTA, CDR2 FQGTGA. CDR3: CASSPGHSSYEQYF. The CDR3 nucleotides read TGTGCCAGCAGCCCCGGACATAGCTCCTACGAGCAGTACTTC. Full variable domain (missing parts from reference TRBV7-3 and TRBJ2-7): GAGVSQTPSNKVTEKGKYVELRCDPISGHTALYWYRQSLGQGPEFLIYFQGTGAADDSGLPNDRFFAVRPEGSVSTLKIQRTERGDSAVYLCASSPGHSSYEQYFGPGTRLTVT.

This chain's CDR3 is CASSGGVSPYEQYF. The CDR3 coding sequence is TGTGCCAGCAGCGGGGGGGTGAGCCCCTACGAGCAGTACTTC. The chain recombines TRBV6-1 with TRBJ2-7; 8 bases agree with TRBD2. The germline V gene has CDR1 MNHNS and CDR2 SASEGT. This CDR3 has 14 residues. The trim removed 6 bases at V and 2 bases at J, leaving 6 bases unmatched.

V and J are TRBV27 and TRBJ1-2; D is uncertain. Germline CDR1 MNHEY, CDR2 SMNVEV (reference sequence). The germline V and J ends were trimmed by 5 bases and 1 base, with 14 bases remaining between them. CDR3 length equals 15 residues. CDR3 nucleotide sequence: TGTGCCAGCAGTGTGGAGGGAGGTATTAACTATGGCTACACCTTC. Translated: CASSVEGGINYGYTF.

The CDR3 region is CASRQSGSRYEQYF. The CDR3 DNA reads as TGTGCCAGCAGACAAAGCGGGAGTAGGTACGAGCAGTACTTC. The rearrangement links TRBV6-5 to TRBJ2-7; 8 bases fit TRBD2. The CDR3 has 14 amino acids. The germline CDR1 and CDR2 sequences are MNHEY and SVGAGI. Losses at the gene ends were 6 bases for V and 4 bases for J; bases not matched to a gene: 8.

The chain joins TRBV30 to TRBJ2-7; 8 bases agree with TRBD1. The V segment lost 4 bases and the J segment 6 bases; nucleotides outside the gene matches: 5. The CDR3 length is 12 residues. Germline V CDR1 and CDR2: GTSNPN, SVGIG (reference sequence). The CDR3 DNA sequence: TGTGCCTGGACAGGGGGCCCCGGCGAGCAGTACTTC. It specifies CAWTGGPGEQYF.

This sequence joins TRBV27 and TRBJ1-2, with TRBD1 identical over 7 bases. The CDR3 sequence is 13 residues long. Germline V gene data show CDR1 as MNHEY and CDR2 as SMNVEV (reference sequence). J lost 7 bases, V lost 2 bases, and 4 bases had no gene match. CDR3 amino acids: CASSLNRGGGYTF. The CDR3 DNA sequence: TGTGCCAGCAGTTTAAACAGGGGTGGTGGCTACACCTTC.

This chain uses TRBV18 with TRBJ1-3; maybe TRBD1 (6 bases). The CDR3 extends over 16 amino acids. Per germline, CDR1 KGHSH and CDR2 LQKENI. Deletions cut 6 bases from V and 1 base from J, with 16 bases between. The CDR3 DNA sequence: TGTGCCAGCTCCCCCCCGGGACAATATTCTGGAAACACCATATATTTT. Encoded protein: CASSPPGQYSGNTIYF.

The chain links TRBV2 to TRBJ2-5; a possible D gene is TRBD2 (5 bases). The J call may be in error: the DNA end matches TRBJ2-7 better. The CDR3 is 16 residues long. Germline CDR1 SNHLY, CDR2 FYNNEI. CDR3 sequence reads: CASSDSLAGRPYEQYF. In DNA form, the CDR3 reads TGTGCCAGCAGTGACAGTCTGGCGGGCCGACCCTACGAGCAGTACTTC.

The chain employs TRBV11-2 and TRBJ2-1; 14 bases align to TRBD2. J lost 8 bases, V lost 5 bases, and 8 bases had no gene match. This CDR3 has 16 amino acids. Germline CDR1 is SGHAT and CDR2 is FQNNGV. The DNA for the CDR3 is TGTGCCAGCAGCAGACTAGCGGGAGGGCCGGGGGATGAGCAGTTCTTC. Its protein is CASSRLAGGPGDEQFF.

The V call is TRBV16, the J call TRBJ1-2, with D possibly matching TRBD1 (6 bases). Germline V lookup: CDR1 KGHSY, CDR2 FQNENV. The V and J ends lost 4 bases and 3 bases respectively, with 9 bases between them. The CDR3 loop spans 13 amino acids. Here the CDR3 reads CASSLQGDYGYTF. The CDR3, as DNA: TGTGCCAGCAGCCTACAGGGCGACTATGGCTACACCTTC.

This clone was recorded once. Just one base apart from a much larger clone, this may be a read error. The gene calls are TRBV11-1 and TRBJ2-7, with D perhaps TRBD2 (5 bases). The CDR3 length is 14 residues. With 4 bases removed from V and 5 bases from J, the gap between germline ends came to 15 bases. In germline, CDR1 is SGHAT, CDR2 FQDESV (reference sequence). The CDR3 nucleotides read TGTGCCAGCAGCTCCCGGGAAGTTTACAACGAGCAGTACTTC. Its protein product is CASSSREVYNEQYF.

The V call is TRBV2, the J call TRBJ1-1; D might be TRBD1 (5 bases). This CDR3 has 13 residues. The germline V gene encodes CDR1 SNHLY and CDR2 FYNNEI. V was shortened by 7 bases and J by 2 bases, with 11 bases between the two germline ends. The CDR3 DNA sequence: TGTGCCAGCATCTACGGGGGTAACACTGAAGCTTTCTTT. Translation: CASIYGGNTEAFF.

The chain carries TRBV6-5 and TRBJ1-2; D is perhaps TRBD1 (5 bases). Germline V lookup: CDR1 MNHEY, CDR2 SVGAGI. CDR3 size: 14 residues. V lost 2 bases, J lost 2 bases, and 9 bases lay in between. The CDR3, as DNA: TGTGCCAGCAGTTACGCAGGGATCAACTATGGCTACACCTTC. Translation: CASSYAGINYGYTF.

The chain links TRBV7-8 to TRBJ2-2, with a weak D call TRBD2 (5 bases). V was pared by 6 bases and J by 4 bases, with 15 bases between. This CDR3 spans 15 amino acids. Per the germline V gene, CDR1 is SGHVS and CDR2 is FQNEAQ. CDR3 loop: CASRIASWSTGELFF. The CDR3 bases are TGTGCCAGCAGGATAGCGTCATGGAGCACCGGGGAGCTGTTTTTT.

V is TRBV15 and J is TRBJ2-1, with TRBD2 matching 13 bases. Germline CDR1 LNHNV, CDR2 YYDKDF (reference sequence). The CDR3 spans 18 residues. V shed 0 bases and J 5 bases; nucleotides not matched to a gene: 7. This CDR3 is CATSRDLGLAGANNEQFF. Here the CDR3 DNA reads TGTGCCACCAGCAGAGATCTCGGACTAGCGGGGGCGAACAATGAGCAGTTCTTC.

In DNA, the CDR3 is TGTGCCTGGAGGGAGCTGAACTATGGCTACACCTTC. The encoded protein is CAWRELNYGYTF. The chain employs TRBV30 and TRBJ1-2; D gene uncertain. Germline loops: CDR1 GTSNPN, CDR2 SVGIG (reference sequence). This CDR3 is 12 amino acids long. Between the trimmed V and J ends, which lost 3 bases and 2 bases, there was a span of 7 bases.

There are a few counts of this clone. V is TRBV11-1 and J is TRBJ1-6; 9 bases agree with TRBD1. Germline CDR1 is SGHAT and CDR2 is FQDESV (reference sequence). J was trimmed by 6 bases and V by 4 bases; bases with no gene match: 1. The CDR3 is 14 amino acids. This CDR3 reads CASSWGQGNSPLHF. For the CDR3, the DNA is TGTGCCAGCAGCTGGGGACAGGGTAATTCACCCCTCCACTTT.

This sequence joins TRBV30 and TRBJ2-7, with 7 bases fitting TRBD1. The V gene end was trimmed by 5 bases and the J gene end by 7 bases; junction bases not matched to a gene: 8. Looked up from germline, CDR1 is GTSNPN and CDR2 is SVGIG (reference sequence). The CDR3 covers 12 residues. DNA for the CDR3: TGTGCCTGGGAATATAAACAGGGGGAGCAGTACTTC. Translated: CAWEYKQGEQYF. Combining the CDR3 with reference TRBV30 and TRBJ2-7 gives the whole variable domain SQTIHQWPATLVQPVGSPLSLECTVEGTSNPNLYWYRQAAGRGLQLLFYSVGIGQISSEVPQNLSASRPQDRQFILSSKKLLLSDSGFYLCAWEYKQGEQYFGPGTRLTVT.

This clone showed up just a few times. This sequence joins TRBV4-1 and TRBJ2-7, with 8 bases aligning to TRBD1. Per the germline V gene, CDR1 is MGHRA and CDR2 is YSYEKL. There are 14 residues in the CDR3. Trimming cost V 4 bases and J 2 bases; bases outside gene matches: 4. CDR3 residues: CASSPRTGTYEQYF. For the CDR3, the DNA is TGCGCCAGCAGCCCCAGGACAGGGACCTACGAGCAGTACTTC.

This rearrangement joins TRBV5-1 to TRBJ2-6; 10 positions agree with TRBD2. Trimming removed 3 bases from V and 0 bases from J; junction bases left unmatched: 9. CDR3 size: 19 residues. Looked up from germline, CDR1 is SGHRS and CDR2 is YFSETQ. The CDR3: CASSSPTSGFPSGANVLTF. The DNA for the CDR3 is TGCGCCAGCAGCTCACCGACTAGCGGGTTTCCCTCTGGGGCCAACGTCCTGACTTTC.

The chain couples TRBV10-3 to TRBJ2-5, with 8 bases that match TRBD1. The J segment lost 5 bases and the V segment lost 0 bases, leaving 5 bases of the junction unmatched. The CDR3 has 15 amino acids. Germline V lookup: CDR1 ENHRY, CDR2 SYGVKD. The DNA for the CDR3 is TGTGCCATCAGTGAGTCAGGACAGGGTTTTGAGACCCAGTACTTC. Protein product: CAISESGQGFETQYF.

This chain uses TRBV7-2 with TRBJ1-1; TRBD1 matches 8 bases. Per the germline V gene, CDR1 is SGHTA and CDR2 is FQGNSA. Trimming at V came to 10 bases and at J to 0 bases, leaving 7 bases not matched to a gene. The CDR3 runs 14 residues. The CDR3 loop is CATRQGWVNTEAFF. Written as DNA, the CDR3 is TGTGCCACCCGACAGGGGTGGGTGAACACTGAAGCTTTCTTT.

This clone was picked up a small number of times. The genes are TRBV7-2 and TRBJ2-1; D remains ambiguous. V lost 5 bases to trimming and J lost 0 bases, with 23 bases between them. The germline V gene encodes CDR1 SGHTA and CDR2 FQGNSA. CDR3 length: 19 amino acids. The DNA of the CDR3 is TGTGCCAGCAGCCCATCCTGGCGGTCGCTATTGAGCTCCTACAATGAGCAGTTCTTC. This codes for CASSPSWRSLLSSYNEQFF.

The V call is TRBV29-1, the J call TRBJ2-7; D might be TRBD2 (6 bases). Trimming removed 1 base from V and 3 bases from J, with 22 bases in between. This CDR3 region has 17 residues. Germline V gene data show CDR1 as SQVTM and CDR2 as ANQGSEA. The CDR3 DNA follows: TGCAGCGTTGAAGGTGGGAATATCGGGGGAGGAGTCTACGAGCAGTACTTC. Protein product: CSVEGGNIGGGVYEQYF.

This chain uses TRBV20-1 with TRBJ2-3; D unresolved. Per the germline V gene, CDR1 is DFQATT and CDR2 is SNEGSKA (reference sequence). This CDR3 comprises 11 residues. Trimming took off 6 bases at V and 5 bases at J, with 9 bases between the two ends. The CDR3 sequence is CSATVVDTQYF. The CDR3 region has the DNA TGCAGTGCCACGGTTGTAGATACGCAGTATTTT.

The V call is TRBV6-5, the J call TRBJ1-2, with no clear D. CDR1 is MNHEY and CDR2 is SVGAGI in the germline V gene. V was shortened by 5 bases and J by 8 bases, with 12 bases between the two germline ends. The CDR3 contains 12 residues. The CDR3: CASSERPGGYTF. In nucleotides, the CDR3 is TGTGCCAGCAGTGAGAGGCCTGGGGGCTACACCTTC.

The chain has TRBV14 and TRBJ2-7; D is undetermined. Germline CDR1 SGHDN, CDR2 FVKESK. With 3 bases removed from V and 4 bases from J, the gap between germline ends came to 10 bases. The CDR3 extends over 13 amino acids. The CDR3 here is CASSHTLTYEQYF. The CDR3 coding sequence is TGTGCCAGCAGCCATACCCTTACTTACGAGCAGTACTTC.

This clone was observed a few times. The rearrangement links TRBV27 to TRBJ2-7; 9 bases line up with TRBD1. This CDR3 is built from 14 residues. V was clipped by 5 bases and J by 0 bases; unmatched bases: 2. CDR1 and CDR2 from the germline V gene are MNHEY and SMNVEV (reference sequence). For the CDR3, the DNA is TGTGCCAGCAGTGGACAGGGGTCCTCCTACGAGCAGTACTTC. Translated: CASSGQGSSYEQYF.